This is a list of T cell receptor beta chains from one sample in a study of response to subunit inactivated influenza vaccine. TCRdb redid the calling of the RT-PCR reads with MiXCR, one entry per CDR3 protein. The sample records under 750,000 distinct CDR3 sequences, 10% to 15% being singletons. The starting material was PBMCs from blood, obtained on the day of vaccination. The source of these receptors is a man aged 45-60 years who received an inactivated influenza vaccine. Both conserved end residues are part of each CDR3. The D gene is left open where the match is weak. Clone size is shown for a subset of rows, as once, few, many or a class of expanded clone.

V,size,J,D,DNA,CDR3
TRBV20-1,few,TRBJ2-7,NA,TGCAGTGCTAGAGGGACATTGAAATTCTACGAGCAGTACTTC,CSARGTLKFYEQYF
TRBV4-3,NA,TRBJ2-1,TRBD2,TGCGCCAGCAGCCAAGGAACCCCCTGGACGGGAGGAGGCTACAATGAGCAGTTCTTC,CASSQGTPWTGGGYNEQFF
TRBV9,once,TRBJ2-3,TRBD2,TGTGCCAGCAGCGTAGGAGGGCTAGCGGGGGATACGCAGTATTTT,CASSVGGLAGDTQYF
TRBV20-1,NA,TRBJ2-1,TRBD2,TGCAGTGCTAGGAGCGGGAGGGCCCTTCATGAGCAGTTCTTC,CSARSGRALHEQFF
TRBV6-1,few,TRBJ2-1,NA,TGTGCCAGCTTGGACAGAAACTATGAGCAGTTCTTC,CASLDRNYEQFF
TRBV4-1,NA,TRBJ1-6,TRBD1,TGCGCCAGCAGCCAAGATGCGGGACAGGGGGCAAGTAATTCACCCCTCCACTTT,CASSQDAGQGASNSPLHF
TRBV4-3,NA,TRBJ2-3,TRBD1,TGCGCCAGCAGCCAATTAGGGGGCGGAAAAGATACGCAGTATTTT,CASSQLGGGKDTQYF
TRBV5-1,few,TRBJ2-5,NA,TGCGCCAGCAGCTTGGGTACAGGGCCCCACCAAGAGACCCAGTACTTC,CASSLGTGPHQETQYF
TRBV25-1,NA,TRBJ2-5,NA,TGTGCCAGCAGTCAACTAGCCCGAGGGGTGGAGACCCAGTACTTC,CASSQLARGVETQYF
TRBV11-1,few,TRBJ2-5,TRBD2,TGTGCCAGCAGCTCCTACCGGGGGGTAGTAGACATCGATTCCCAAGAGACCCAGTACTTC,CASSSYRGVVDIDSQETQYF
TRBV6-1,NA,TRBJ2-1,TRBD2,TGTGCCAGCAGCCCCGGACTAGCGGGGGGGAGGGACAATGAGCAGTTCTTC,CASSPGLAGGRDNEQFF
TRBV12-3/TRBV12-4,NA,TRBJ2-1,NA,TGTGCCAGCAGTACTCTAGGGTATGAGCAGTTCTTC,CASSTLGYEQFF
TRBV5-1,few,TRBJ2-3,TRBD2,TGCGCCAGCCGGGAGGGGGGCCTTAGCACAGATACGCAGTATTTT,CASREGGLSTDTQYF
TRBV7-2,NA,TRBJ2-5,TRBD1,TGTGCCAGCAGCCTAAAGGGGACAGGGCGACAAGAGACCCAGTACTTC,CASSLKGTGRQETQYF
TRBV7-2,NA,TRBJ1-1,TRBD1,TGTGCCAGCAGCCCGGGACAGGGGATGAACACTGAAGCTTTCTTT,CASSPGQGMNTEAFF
TRBV9,few,TRBJ2-1,NA,TGTGCCAGCAGCCACAGGGATTATGAGCAGTTCTTC,CASSHRDYEQFF
TRBV20-1,NA,TRBJ2-7,TRBD2,TGCAGTGCTAGAGATCCGATAGCGGGACGAGGCGAGCAGTACTTC,CSARDPIAGRGEQYF
TRBV28,NA,TRBJ1-2,NA,TGTGCCAGCAGTTTAGCACGGCTGGGTGGCTACACCTTC,CASSLARLGGYTF
TRBV5-1,few,TRBJ2-3,TRBD2,TGCGCCAGCAGCCTCCTGACTAGCGGGGTTGGCACAGATACGCAGTATTTT,CASSLLTSGVGTDTQYF
TRBV6-2/TRBV6-3,NA,TRBJ2-2,TRBD2,TGTGCCAGTGGACTAGCGGGGGGTCTCCGAGCCGGGGAGCTGTTTTTT,CASGLAGGLRAGELFF
TRBV16,NA,TRBJ2-1,TRBD2,TGTGCCAGCAGCCAATCGGGGACTATCCACTTCTTC,CASSQSGTIHFF
TRBV12-3/TRBV12-4,NA,TRBJ2-5,TRBD2,TGTGCCAGCAGGATTGGGACTACACAAGAGACCCAGTACTTC,CASRIGTTQETQYF
TRBV11-2,NA,TRBJ2-1,TRBD2,TGTGCCAGCAGCTTAGTAGCGGGGGGGCGGAATGAGCAGTTCTTC,CASSLVAGGRNEQFF
TRBV2,NA,TRBJ1-5,TRBD1,TGTGCCAGCAGTGACCGACAGGGAGAAGGCAATCAGCCCCAGCATTTT,CASSDRQGEGNQPQHF
TRBV20-1,few,TRBJ2-5,TRBD2,TGCAGTGCTATCGGACTAGCGGGGGGAGGTGAGACCCAGTACTTC,CSAIGLAGGGETQYF
TRBV3-1,many,TRBJ2-1,TRBD1,TGTGCCAGCAGCTCTCGGACAGGGGTCGATGAGCAGTTCTTC,CASSSRTGVDEQFF
TRBV6-5,NA,TRBJ2-2,TRBD2,TGTGCCAGCAGTTACTCGAGACTAGCGGGGGGGCCAAACACCGGGGAGCTGTTTTTT,CASSYSRLAGGPNTGELFF
TRBV12-3/TRBV12-4,NA,TRBJ1-2,TRBD1,TGTGCCAGCAGTTTGGGCCCTTTGGGGACAGGGACTGGTGGCTACACCTTC,CASSLGPLGTGTGGYTF
TRBV5-1,many,TRBJ1-1,TRBD1,TGCGCCAGCAGCTTTACACAGGGGTCGGTTGAAGCTTTCTTT,CASSFTQGSVEAFF
TRBV2,NA,TRBJ2-1,NA,TGTGCCAGCCTTCGGGGCACCTCCTACAATGAGCAGTTCTTC,CASLRGTSYNEQFF
TRBV7-2,few,TRBJ2-2,NA,TGTGCCAGCAGCCCCTTCTATAGCGGGAACACCGGGGAGCTGTTTTTT,CASSPFYSGNTGELFF
TRBV6-5,few,TRBJ2-1,NA,TGTGCCAGCAGTTATAGGGCAGCCTACAATGAGCAGTTCTTC,CASSYRAAYNEQFF
TRBV5-1,NA,TRBJ2-2,NA,TGCGCCAGCAGCTTCGGGGACACCGGGGAGCTGTTTTTT,CASSFGDTGELFF
TRBV6-2/TRBV6-3,few,TRBJ2-2,TRBD2,TGTGCCAGCAGTTACGCGACTAGCGGGTCCGACGGGGTGTTTTTT,CASSYATSGSDGVFF
TRBV7-8,few,TRBJ2-5,NA,TGTGCCAGCAGCCTCAATTGGGTAAAAAAACAAGAGACCCAGTACTTC,CASSLNWVKKQETQYF
TRBV7-8,few,TRBJ2-6,TRBD1,TGTGCCAGCAGCCCGTTGACAGGGTTAAGCTCTGGGGCCAACGTCCTGACTTTC,CASSPLTGLSSGANVLTF
TRBV28,NA,TRBJ2-7,NA,TGTGCCAGCAGTTTATTTCAAGGGGAGCAGTACGAGCAGTACTTC,CASSLFQGEQYEQYF
TRBV29-1,many,TRBJ2-2,NA,TGCAGCGTTGGGAACACCGGGGAGCTGTTTTTT,CSVGNTGELFF
TRBV6-2/TRBV6-3,NA,TRBJ2-7,NA,TGTGCCAGCAGTTACTTCGGTGGAGAGCAGTACTTC,CASSYFGGEQYF
TRBV7-9,few,TRBJ2-2,NA,TGTGCCAGCAGCTATTGGCAGGGGAACACCGGGGAGCTGTTTTTT,CASSYWQGNTGELFF
TRBV12-3/TRBV12-4,few,TRBJ1-3,NA,TGTGCCACCCGCCGGGTGGCTGGAAACACCATATATTTT,CATRRVAGNTIYF
TRBV5-1,NA,TRBJ2-7,NA,TGCGCCAGCAGCTTGGCCGCGGGGCACACAGAGGAGCAGTACTTC,CASSLAAGHTEEQYF
TRBV11-3,NA,TRBJ2-7,TRBD2,TGTGCCAGCAGCTTAGGGGGGACTACGGAAAACGAGCAGTACTTC,CASSLGGTTENEQYF
TRBV5-1,few,TRBJ2-5,TRBD2,TGCGCCAGCAACCCCCGGACTAGCGGGAGTAAGACCCAGTACTTC,CASNPRTSGSKTQYF
TRBV3-1,NA,TRBJ2-1,TRBD2,TGTGCCAGCAGCTATGGGACTAGCGGGGGAAATGAGCAGTTCTTC,CASSYGTSGGNEQFF
TRBV3-1,many,TRBJ2-3,TRBD2,TGTGCCAGCAGCCAAGGGCTAGCGGTAAAAGATACGCAGTATTTT,CASSQGLAVKDTQYF
TRBV13,many,TRBJ1-4,TRBD1,TGTGCCAGCAGCGCCGGGACAGGTGAAAAACTGTTTTTT,CASSAGTGEKLFF
TRBV12-3/TRBV12-4,few,TRBJ2-7,NA,TGTGCCAGCAGGACCGGGACTTTTGAGCAGTACTTC,CASRTGTFEQYF
TRBV2,few,TRBJ2-1,NA,TGTGCCAGCAGTCTATCTTATGGATCATACAATGAGCAGTTCTTC,CASSLSYGSYNEQFF
TRBV6-5,few,TRBJ1-2,NA,TGTGCCAGCAGTTGGCGTGGGGGCTACACCTTC,CASSWRGGYTF
TRBV6-5,NA,TRBJ2-3,TRBD2,TGTGCCAGCAGTTACTCGGGACTAGCGGGAGGAGGCACAGATACGCAGTATTTT,CASSYSGLAGGGTDTQYF
TRBV4-1,few,TRBJ2-1,TRBD1,TGCGCCAGCAGCAGGGTGCCGGGACAGGGGGTCCATGAGCAGTTCTTC,CASSRVPGQGVHEQFF
TRBV30,few,TRBJ2-1,TRBD2,TGTGCCTGGAGTTGGAGCGGGATTGAGCAGTTCTTC,CAWSWSGIEQFF